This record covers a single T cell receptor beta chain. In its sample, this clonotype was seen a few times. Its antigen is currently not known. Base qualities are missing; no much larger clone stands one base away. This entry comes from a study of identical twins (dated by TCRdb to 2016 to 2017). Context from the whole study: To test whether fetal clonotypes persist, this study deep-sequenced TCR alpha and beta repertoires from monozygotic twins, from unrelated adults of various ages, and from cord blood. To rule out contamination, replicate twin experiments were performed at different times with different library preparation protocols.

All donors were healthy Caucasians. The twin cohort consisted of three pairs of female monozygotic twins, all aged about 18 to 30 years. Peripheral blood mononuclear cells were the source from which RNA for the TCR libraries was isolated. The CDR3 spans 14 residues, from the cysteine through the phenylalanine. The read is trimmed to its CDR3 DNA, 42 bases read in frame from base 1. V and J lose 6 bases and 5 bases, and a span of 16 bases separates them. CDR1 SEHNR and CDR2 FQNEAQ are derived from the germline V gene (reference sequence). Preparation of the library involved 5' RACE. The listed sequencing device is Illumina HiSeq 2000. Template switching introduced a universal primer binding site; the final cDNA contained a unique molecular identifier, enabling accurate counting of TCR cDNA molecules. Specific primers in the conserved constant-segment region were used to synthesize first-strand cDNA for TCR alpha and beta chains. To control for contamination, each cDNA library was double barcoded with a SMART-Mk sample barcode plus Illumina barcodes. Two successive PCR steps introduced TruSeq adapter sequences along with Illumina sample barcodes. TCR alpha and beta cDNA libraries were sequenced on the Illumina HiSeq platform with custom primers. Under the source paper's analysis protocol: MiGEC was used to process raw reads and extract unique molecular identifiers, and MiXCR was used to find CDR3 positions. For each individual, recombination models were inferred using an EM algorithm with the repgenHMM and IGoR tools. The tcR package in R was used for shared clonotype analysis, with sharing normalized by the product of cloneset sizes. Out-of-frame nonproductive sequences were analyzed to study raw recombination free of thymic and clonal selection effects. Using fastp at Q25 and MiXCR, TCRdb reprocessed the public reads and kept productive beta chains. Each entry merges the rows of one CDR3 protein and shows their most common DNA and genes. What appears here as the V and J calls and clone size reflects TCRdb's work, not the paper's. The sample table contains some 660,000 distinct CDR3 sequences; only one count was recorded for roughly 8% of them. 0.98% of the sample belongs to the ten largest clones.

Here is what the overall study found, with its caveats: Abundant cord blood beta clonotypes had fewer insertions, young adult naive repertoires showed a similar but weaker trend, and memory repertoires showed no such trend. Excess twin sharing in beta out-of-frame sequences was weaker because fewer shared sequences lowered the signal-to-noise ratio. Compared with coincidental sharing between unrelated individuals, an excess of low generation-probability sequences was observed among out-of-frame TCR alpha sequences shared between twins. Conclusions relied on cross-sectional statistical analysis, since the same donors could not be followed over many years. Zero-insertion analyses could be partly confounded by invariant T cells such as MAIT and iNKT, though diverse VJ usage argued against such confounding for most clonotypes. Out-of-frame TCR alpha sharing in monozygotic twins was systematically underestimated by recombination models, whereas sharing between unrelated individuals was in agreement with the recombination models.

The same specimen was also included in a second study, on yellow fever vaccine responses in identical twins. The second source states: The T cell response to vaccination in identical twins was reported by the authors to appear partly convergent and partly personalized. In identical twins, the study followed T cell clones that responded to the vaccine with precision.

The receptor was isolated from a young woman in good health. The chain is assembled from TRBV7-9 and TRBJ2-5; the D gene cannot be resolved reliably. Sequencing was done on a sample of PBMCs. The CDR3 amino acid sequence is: CASRFPASYETQYF. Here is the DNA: TGTGCCAGCAGGTTCCCGGCCTCTTATGAGACCCAGTACTTC. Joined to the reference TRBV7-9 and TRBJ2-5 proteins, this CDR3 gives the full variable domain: DTGVSQNPRHKITKRGQNVTFRCDPISEHNRLYWYRQTLGQGPEFLTYFQNEAQLEKSRLLSDRFSAERPKGSFSTLEIQRTEQGDSAMYLCASRFPASYETQYFGPGTRLLVL.